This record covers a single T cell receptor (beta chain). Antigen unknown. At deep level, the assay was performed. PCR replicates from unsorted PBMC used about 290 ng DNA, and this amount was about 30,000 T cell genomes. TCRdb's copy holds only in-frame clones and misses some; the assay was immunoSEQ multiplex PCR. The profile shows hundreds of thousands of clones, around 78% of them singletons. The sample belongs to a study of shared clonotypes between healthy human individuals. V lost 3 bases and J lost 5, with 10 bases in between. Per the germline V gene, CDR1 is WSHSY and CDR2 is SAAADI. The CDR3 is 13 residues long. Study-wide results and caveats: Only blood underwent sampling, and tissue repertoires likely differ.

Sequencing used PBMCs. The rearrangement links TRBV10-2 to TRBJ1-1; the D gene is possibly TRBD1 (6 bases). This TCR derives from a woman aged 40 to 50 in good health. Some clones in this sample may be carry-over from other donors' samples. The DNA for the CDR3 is TGCGCCAGCAGTGAACAGGGTGGAACTGAAGCTTTCTTT. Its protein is CASSEQGGTEAFF.